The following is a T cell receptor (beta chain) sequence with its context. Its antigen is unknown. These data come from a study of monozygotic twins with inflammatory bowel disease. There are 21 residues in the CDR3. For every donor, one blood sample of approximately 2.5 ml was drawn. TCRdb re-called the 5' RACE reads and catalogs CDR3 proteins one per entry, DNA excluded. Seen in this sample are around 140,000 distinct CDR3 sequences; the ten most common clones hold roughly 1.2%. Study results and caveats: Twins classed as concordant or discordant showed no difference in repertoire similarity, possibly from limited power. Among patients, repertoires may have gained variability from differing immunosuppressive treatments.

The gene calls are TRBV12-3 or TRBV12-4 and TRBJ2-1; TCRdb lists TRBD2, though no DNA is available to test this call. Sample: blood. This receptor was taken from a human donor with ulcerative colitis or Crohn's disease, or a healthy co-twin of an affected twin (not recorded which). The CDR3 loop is CASSLRVFLGQQSGSWNEQFF.